The T cell receptor beta chain under discussion was sequenced for a study of shared clonotypes between healthy human individuals. In the study overall: Plates per donor: three CD4 naive, three CD4 memory, two CD8 naive, one CD8 memory.

As to this clone: The antigen is not known.

Study-level findings and limits: Non-shared clonotypes showed lower generation probabilities than clonotypes common to all four donors. Investigators expected sequencing depth to affect clonotype sharing among donors.

Measured with immunoSEQ multiplex PCR; TCRdb has only the in-frame clones, and not every one. Among around 2,100,000 clones listed, around 96% were seen once. With 1 base removed from V and 3 bases from J, the gap between germline ends came to 12 bases. CDR3 size: 15 residues. Germline V gene data show CDR1 as SGHAT and CDR2 as FQDESV (reference sequence). CD8 cells regarded as naive lacked CD45RO, were positively chosen for CCR7, and omitted terminally differentiated effector memory CD45RA+ cells. The material sequenced was naive CD8+ T cells sorted from blood. The clonotype comes from a man aged 18 to 29 in good health. The chain uses TRBV11-1 and TRBJ1-1; D unclear. The CDR3 region is CASSLVTGLDTEAFF. As DNA, the CDR3 is TGTGCCAGCAGCTTAGTGACCGGGCTTGACACTGAAGCTTTCTTT.